These T cell receptor beta chains were read from a single sample in a study of T cells expressing NK-cell markers. Following a re-call of the 5' RACE reads, TCRdb has one entry per CDR3 protein and lacks DNA. The sample yields hundreds of thousands of distinct CDR3 sequences, of which the top ten take up around 4.2%. The source material was blood T cells: a sorted CD56 or NKG2C T cell subset, CD4+ or CD8+ T cells, or bulk PBMC T cells (not recorded which). All receptors derive from a woman aged 18-70 years in good health. The CDR3 runs from the conserved cysteine through the conserved F or W.

cdr3_aa	j_call	v_call
CASSPRGAEKAFF	TRBJ1-1	TRBV7-9
CASSFGTRSGSREQFF	TRBJ2-1	TRBV11-1
CSVGGGDNQPQHF	TRBJ1-5	TRBV29-1
CASSFLLGLAGDTQYF	TRBJ2-3	TRBV5-1
CSAQNGRFINEQFF	TRBJ2-1	TRBV20-1
CASSGLSSTDTQYF	TRBJ2-3	TRBV2
CASSFHGLGNEQFF	TRBJ2-1	TRBV7-3
CASSESPTTEAFF	TRBJ1-1	TRBV6-4
CASSPSAYNEQFF	TRBJ2-1	TRBV18
CASSWNRNYGYTF	TRBJ1-2	TRBV6-2/TRBV6-3
CASTRWTDEKLFF	TRBJ1-4	TRBV12-3/TRBV12-4
CSALQGGTEAFF	TRBJ1-1	TRBV20-1
CASSQQNIQYF	TRBJ2-4	TRBV5-4
CASSLLGANTEAFF	TRBJ1-1	TRBV7-3
CASTLDRGLGYTF	TRBJ1-2	TRBV28
CSARGRGSVETQYF	TRBJ2-5	TRBV20-1